This TCR beta chain comes out of a study of blood T cells in healthy people across ages (dated by TCRdb to between 2015 and 2017). In the study overall: In model experiments, roughly one uniquely barcoded TCR beta cDNA molecule per two T cells was captured by template switching. To track age-related changes in TCR beta repertoire diversity, the study relied on deep sequencing normalized with unique cDNA molecular identifiers. The donors were divided into four age groups: young (average around 16 years), middle-aged (under 40), aged (around 59) and long-lived (about 79). Using the same blood draw, the study looked at two additional independent replicas of 1 million unique cDNA reads for two donors, one aged 18 to 30 and the other aged 80 or older.

About this clonotype: Its antigen is not yet known. Compared with germline, one end of the junction differs, possibly owing to a read error.

The germline V gene encodes CDR1 DFQATT and CDR2 SNEGSKA (reference sequence). There are 16 amino acids in the CDR3, from cysteine to phenylalanine inclusive. The CDR3 DNA has 48 bases and is translated from base 1. Library creation used 5' RACE. The run used an Illumina HiSeq 2500. A second PCR of 7 to 11 cycles was run with a J-beta primer mix and a sample-barcoded 5' primer. A unique molecular identifier was introduced onto each TCR beta cDNA molecule by a template-switch 5' adaptor carrying 12 random nucleotides. At least 2.5 million CDR3-containing paired-end reads were obtained from each sample. First-strand cDNA synthesis was performed from all RNA using the Mint cDNA synthesis kit, with priming by a TRBC-specific oligonucleotide. Following uracil-DNA glycosylase treatment, a first 18-cycle PCR with universal primers M1SS and BC2_uni_R was performed on all cDNA. Per the original workflow: For normalization, 1 million high-quality reads, each with a distinct molecular identifier, were randomly selected from each sample. Instead of being binned into consensus sequences, reads with shared molecular identifiers were discarded. MiTCR, run with a Q25 quality threshold and the strictest error-elimination algorithm, handled CDR3 identification, clonotype clustering and error correction. Lower-bound total TCR beta diversity was estimated with a nonparametric unseen species model using Euler transformation. TCRdb reanalyzed the raw reads on its own, using fastp at Q25 for trimming and MiXCR for clone calling, and kept in-frame beta chains. Rows with a matching CDR3 protein are joined into one entry that keeps the most common DNA and genes. The V and J calls reflect TCRdb's pipeline rather than the authors' work. Recorded for this sample are 800,000 or so distinct CDR3 sequences; 25% of them occurred a single time. Clones ranked in the top ten supply approximately 4% of the sample.

The 39 donors, aged about 6 to 90 years, were systemically healthy Caucasian individuals from Russia. Ten milliliters of peripheral blood were drawn from each donor into EDTA-treated Vacutainer tubes. Ficoll-Paque density-gradient centrifugation was used to isolate PBMCs, with at least 6.5 million per sample. Total RNA, at least 6 micrograms per sample, was extracted from PBMCs with Trizol reagent. The percentages of naive CD45RAhigh/CD27high T cells were determined by flow cytometry on a PBMC aliquot from every donor. Summary of the overall study and its limitations: Because donor CMV infection status was unknown, age-related changes in expanded clonotypes were potentially confounded. Observed TCR beta diversity per million T cells fell roughly linearly with age, and a significant reduction was already apparent by age around 44. Total diversity estimates from one million sequenced T cells were considered lower bounds and underestimates. Because profiling used bulk unsorted PBMCs, naive and antigen-experienced compartments could not be compared conclusively. Compared with the aged group, more naive CD4+ T cells, fewer expanded clones and increased TCR diversity were shown by the long-lived group, suggesting age selection. The percentage of naive T cells measured by flow cytometry correlated strongly with observed TCR beta diversity.

The same specimen was also included in a second study, on T cells of mothers and their children. As the second study states: Donors were nine systemically healthy Caucasian individuals: three mothers and their six children. cDNA synthesis consumed the entire amount of extracted RNA, loaded at 1.5 ug RNA in each 15 ul reaction. Sample barcodes and 2-4 random nucleotides were added via the M1S primer in the second PCR. More than 9 million TCR beta CDR3 reads were obtained from each mother, and about 3 million reads were obtained from each child. TCR recombination output is similarly shaped by thymic selection in related and unrelated pairs, with a minor effect exerted by inherited differences. Normalized repertoire overlap was always found to be slightly, but never significantly, higher in related mother-child pairs than in unrelated mother-child pairs. With a sensitivity of about 100 clones per million clonotypes, no persistent microchimeric T cell clones were detected. Deep NGS was used in the study to compare the TCR beta repertoires of mothers and children and to look for features that separate related mother-child pairs from unrelated individuals. The mean age was around 40 +/- 4 years for the mothers and approximately 11 +/- 4 years for the children. After adapter ligation with NEBNext reagents, the libraries were sequenced on Illumina HiSeq 2000 with 100+100 nt paired-end reads. To prevent cross-contamination, the mother and child libraries were prepared one month apart and sequenced in separate runs. For each donor, between about 500,000 and 2,000,000 distinct TCR beta clonotypes were identified. Naive TCR beta clonotypes were estimated from low-frequency clonotypes matched to each donor's FACS-determined naive share, without sorting.

The receptor was derived from a boy aged 5 to 17 in good health. The V and J segments used are TRBV20-1 and TRBJ1-4; no D gene call is confident. What was sequenced was blood. The DNA sequence is as follows: TGCAGTGCTAGACCACCCTGGGGTACAACTAATGAGAAACTGTTTTTT. This codes for CSARPPWGTTNEKLFF.